What follows are 20 T cell receptor beta chains derived from one specimen sequenced in a study of cytomegalovirus exposure and HLA in healthy donors. Researchers ran the PCR with 60 Vbeta and 13 Jbeta primers. This table comes from immunoSEQ multiplex PCR, and its TCRdb copy is limited to in-frame clones, with some not included. This repertoire shows some 140,000 clones, approximately 80% found once; its top ten account for roughly 5.3%. The specimen sequenced was PBMCs. The receptors stem from a woman between 35 and 50 years old in good health and CMV-seropositive.

V and J are TRBV9 and TRBJ2-1; 8 bases are shared with TRBD2. Germline assignment: CDR1 SGDLS and CDR2 YYNGEE. Trimming took 2 bases from V and 5 from J; bases not matched to a gene: 3. The CDR3 loop spans 14 amino acids. The CDR3 here is CASSVIAGNNEQFF. The CDR3 nucleotides read TGTGCCAGCAGCGTGATAGCGGGAAACAATGAGCAGTTCTTC.

The chain has TRBV6-1 and TRBJ1-2; 7 nucleotides line up with TRBD1. This CDR3 is 15 amino acids long. V shed 5 bases and J 1 base; nucleotides not matched to a gene: 7. Germline V gives CDR1 MNHNS, CDR2 SASEGT. The CDR3 region is CASSPSGTVNYGYTF. Written as DNA, the CDR3 is TGTGCCAGCAGTCCTAGCGGGACAGTTAACTATGGCTACACCTTC.

The count of this clone is one. The chain couples TRBV25-1 to TRBJ2-7, with D maybe TRBD1 (6 bases). V dropped 5 bases and J dropped 5 bases, with 13 bases sitting between them. The length of the CDR3 is 13 residues. CDR1 and CDR2 from the germline V gene are MGHDK and SYGVNS. CDR3 amino acids: CASSRAGVNEQYF. Written as DNA, the CDR3 is TGTGCCAGCAGTAGGGCAGGGGTCAACGAGCAGTACTTC.

This chain joins TRBV2 and TRBJ1-2; D perhaps matches TRBD1 (6 bases). Between the trimmed V and J ends, which lost 2 bases and 3 bases, there was a span of 19 bases. The CDR3 totals 17 residues. CDR1 SNHLY and CDR2 FYNNEI come from the germline V gene. The CDR3 DNA reads as TGTGCCAGCAGTGAATTCGGGGGGGGCGCGGAGGACTATGGCTACACCTTC. It specifies CASSEFGGGAEDYGYTF.

The chain uses TRBV6-1 and TRBJ2-7; tentative D call: TRBD1 (6 bases). The CDR3 has 13 amino acids. Per the germline V gene, CDR1 is MNHNS and CDR2 is SASEGT. V lost 7 bases and J lost 2, with 12 bases in between. Written as DNA, the CDR3 is TGTGCCAGCAAGGACAGTTTAACCTACGAGCAGTACTTC. Protein sequence: CASKDSLTYEQYF.

The chain recombines TRBV19 with TRBJ1-5; D might be TRBD1 (5 bases). Germline V gene data show CDR1 as LNHDA and CDR2 as SQIVND (reference sequence). The CDR3 extends over 15 amino acids. The V and J ends lost 10 bases and 0 bases respectively, with 16 bases between them. DNA of the CDR3: TGTGCCACACAGGTATTAGGGTATAGCAATCAGCCCCAGCATTTT. Residues: CATQVLGYSNQPQHF.

The CDR3, as DNA: TGTGCCAGCAGTAAAGAGGGGGAGAGGTACTACGAGCAGTACTTC. It encodes CASSKEGERYYEQYF. J is TRBJ2-7 and V is TRBV2, with D perhaps TRBD1 (6 bases). Trimming cost V 5 bases and J 3 bases, with 17 bases left between them. Per the germline V gene, CDR1 is SNHLY and CDR2 is FYNNEI. This CDR3 spans 15 amino acids.

The V gene is TRBV9, the J gene TRBJ2-1, with D possibly matching TRBD2 (6 bases). This CDR3 has 15 residues. Trimming cost V 0 bases and J 9 bases, with 16 bases left between them. Germline V CDR1 and CDR2: SGDLS, YYNGEE. For the CDR3, the DNA is TGTGCCAGCAGCGTAGGGGGGGAGGTGTCCGGTGAGCAGTTCTTC. It yields the protein CASSVGGEVSGEQFF.

The chain joins TRBV7-9 to TRBJ2-5; 12 bases fit TRBD2. The V gene's germline CDR1 is SEHNR and CDR2 FQNEAQ (reference sequence). The CDR3 is 17 residues long. V lost 0 bases and J lost 5; bases outside the gene matches: 7. CDR3 protein: CASSLASSGRAAETQYF. CDR3 nucleotides: TGTGCCAGCAGCTTAGCATCTAGCGGGAGGGCCGCTGAGACCCAGTACTTC.

To note about this clone: At the DNA level, this CDR3 is encoded by other sequences in the same sample as well. The chain carries TRBV29-1 and TRBJ2-4, with 10 bases lining up with TRBD1. The CDR3 covers 15 residues. CDR1 and CDR2 (germline): SQVTM, ANQGSEA. After removal of 6 bases from V and 0 bases from J, the junction contained 5 bases not matched to a gene. The DNA for the CDR3 is TGCAGCGTCAGGGGACAGGGGTTAGCCAAAAACATTCAGTACTTC. It translates to CSVRGQGLAKNIQYF.

The chain couples TRBV5-1 to TRBJ2-3, with D maybe TRBD2 (7 bases). Germline CDR1 reads SGHRS; CDR2 reads YFSETQ. CDR3 length: 17 amino acids. Trimming left V 6 bases short and J 0 bases short, with 20 bases between. The CDR3 sequence: CASKYPGGGPSTDTQYF. The CDR3 coding sequence is TGCGCCAGCAAATACCCTGGCGGGGGCCCTAGCACAGATACGCAGTATTTT. Filled out from reference TRBV5-1 and TRBJ2-3, the complete variable domain reads KAGVTQTPRYLIKTRGQQVTLSCSPISGHRSVSWYQQTPGQGLQFLFEYFSETQRNKGNFPGRFSGRQFSNSRSEMNVSTLELGDSALYLCASKYPGGGPSTDTQYFGPGTRLTVL.

The chain has TRBV15 and TRBJ2-2; D perhaps matches TRBD2 (6 bases). CDR1 is LNHNV and CDR2 is YYDKDF in the germline V gene (reference sequence). V lost 3 bases and J lost 5, with 16 bases in between. The CDR3 runs 16 residues. In DNA, the CDR3 is TGTGCCACCAGCAGGATGGTGCTAGCGCGGACCGGGGAGCTGTTTTTT. Translating gives CATSRMVLARTGELFF.

This clone was detected a few times. CDR3 protein: CASSLATDTQYF. CDR3 DNA sequence: TGCGCCAGCAGCTTGGCAACAGATACGCAGTATTTT. V and J are TRBV5-1 and TRBJ2-3, with unresolved D. Deletions cut 0 bases from V and 3 bases from J, with 2 bases between. CDR3 length: 12 amino acids. Germline V gene lookup returns CDR1 SGHRS and CDR2 YFSETQ.

This clone was seen a few times. V gene TRBV30 combines with J gene TRBJ2-1; TRBD1 might be the D (8 bases). Germline lookup yields CDR1 GTSNPN and CDR2 SVGIG (reference sequence). The CDR3 loop spans 13 amino acids. Trimming took 5 bases from V and 8 from J, leaving 16 bases between them. The CDR3 region has the DNA TGTGCCTGGTGGAGACAGGGGAGGGATGAGCAGTTCTTC. Protein sequence: CAWWRQGRDEQFF.

The V call is TRBV28, the J call TRBJ2-1; TRBD2 agrees at 7 bases. The CDR3 spans 17 residues. V gave up 6 bases and J gave up 6 bases; unmatched junction bases: 17. CDR1 and CDR2 from the germline V gene are MDHEN and SYDVKM. The CDR3 is CASSRVGEGHYSNEQFF. CDR3 nucleotides: TGTGCCAGCAGCCGAGTGGGGGAGGGCCATTATAGCAATGAGCAGTTCTTC.

The V and J genes are TRBV7-6 and TRBJ2-7; perhaps TRBD2 as D (5 bases). V was shortened by 2 bases and J by 6 bases, with 17 bases between the two germline ends. Germline V gene data show CDR1 as SGHVS and CDR2 as FNYEAQ. This CDR3 has 15 residues. The CDR3 sequence: CASSLFSSTLGEQYF. CDR3 DNA sequence: TGTGCCAGCAGCTTATTTTCTAGCACCTTGGGCGAGCAGTACTTC.

In its sample, this clone was seen once. The V call is TRBV4-1, the J call TRBJ2-7, with a tentative D call TRBD1 (5 bases). Trimming removed 3 bases from V and 2 bases from J, with 8 bases in between. Germline values: CDR1 MGHRA, CDR2 YSYEKL. The CDR3 is 13 residues long. The CDR3, as DNA: TGCGCCAGCAGCCAGACAGAGACCTACGAGCAGTACTTC. Its translation is CASSQTETYEQYF.

This clone was counted once. The J gene is TRBJ2-7, the V gene TRBV10-1, with 10 positions matching TRBD2. Germline V gene lookup returns CDR1 WNHNN and CDR2 SYGVQD (reference sequence). The CDR3 runs 13 residues. With 3 bases clipped from V and 5 bases from J, the junction kept 1 base outside the gene matches. The CDR3 spells CASSESGRDEQYF. The DNA for the CDR3 is TGCGCCAGCAGTGAAAGCGGGAGGGACGAGCAGTACTTC.

This chain joins TRBV10-3 and TRBJ1-5, with 9 bases aligning to TRBD1. CDR1 and CDR2 (germline): ENHRY, SYGVKD. V lost 0 bases, J lost 2 bases, and 2 bases stayed unmatched. CDR3 size: 16 residues. CDR3 residues: CAISESWTGGNQPQHF. CDR3 DNA: TGTGCCATCAGTGAGTCTTGGACAGGGGGCAATCAGCCCCAGCATTTT.

The chain combines TRBV5-6 with TRBJ2-4, with 9 bases matching TRBD1. Germline-derived CDR1 and CDR2 are SGHDT and YYEEEE. The V segment lost 4 bases and the J segment 1 base; nucleotides outside the gene matches: 6. The CDR3 extends over 16 amino acids. CDR3 sequence: CASSPGTGWAKNIQYF. As DNA, the CDR3 is TGTGCCAGCAGCCCTGGGACAGGGTGGGCCAAAAACATTCAGTACTTC.